The rows below give T cell receptor beta chains drawn from one sample of a study of blood T cell repertoires in COVID-19. Using immunoSEQ multiplex PCR, the repertoire was profiled, and TCRdb retains in-frame clones only, with some absent. Here the sample spans around 140,000 clones, roughly 85% being singletons. The material sequenced was peripheral blood. All receptors come from a human donor with acute or convalescent COVID-19. The donor label of this sample is uncertain. CDR3s include the opening cysteine and the closing phenylalanine or tryptophan. The D gene is left open where the match is weak. A clone size is listed for some rows: how often the clone was seen (once, few, many), or a class if it is expanded.

16	TRBJ1-2	TRBV19	NA	NA	TGTGCCAGTACTACACCAGGGCAGCATCCTAACTATGGCTACACCTTC	CASTTPGQHPNYGYTF
17	TRBJ2-5	TRBV7-9	TRBD1	NA	TGTGCCAGCAGCTTAGGGACAGGGGGCGCACGCCAAGAGACCCAGTACTTC	CASSLGTGGARQETQYF
15	TRBJ1-6	TRBV30	NA	NA	TGTGCCTGGAGTGGGGAGAGCTCCTATAATTCACCCCTCCACTTT	CAWSGESSYNSPLHF
17	TRBJ1-3	TRBV24-1	NA	NA	TGTGCCACCAGTGATTGGGGGACTGAAGGCTCTGGAAACACCATATATTTT	CATSDWGTEGSGNTIYF
12	TRBJ1-2	TRBV5-6	NA	NA	TGTGCCAGCAGCTCCGTACAACTAGACTACACCTTC	CASSSVQLDYTF
15	TRBJ2-7	TRBV5-1	TRBD1	NA	TGCGCCAGCAGCGTAAGGACAGGGGTCGAGTCGGAGCAGTACTTC	CASSVRTGVESEQYF
13	TRBJ1-1	TRBV30	TRBD1	NA	TGTGCCCGACAGGGGGCTGGGGGCACTGAAGCTTTCTTT	CARQGAGGTEAFF
17	TRBJ2-3	TRBV4-2	TRBD2	NA	TGTGCCAGCAGCCAAGAATGGCGGGGGGGTCGCACAGATACGCAGTATTTT	CASSQEWRGGRTDTQYF
16	TRBJ2-7	TRBV7-8	TRBD1	NA	TGTGCCAGCAGCTACTATGACAGGGACAGCTCCTACGAGCAGTACTTC	CASSYYDRDSSYEQYF
14	TRBJ1-4	TRBV19	NA	once	TGTGCCAGTAGCCTAGAGCGGTCTCAGGGGAAACTGTTTTTT	CASSLERSQGKLFF
15	TRBJ1-1	TRBV3-1/TRBV3-2	TRBD1	NA	TGTGCCAGCAGCCAAGAGGGACAGGGGAGTACTGAAGCTTTCTTT	CASSQEGQGSTEAFF
18	TRBJ2-1	TRBV7-8	TRBD2	NA	TGTGCCAGCAGCTTACTGACCGGGACTAGCGGGAGAGGGAATGAGCAGTTCTTC	CASSLLTGTSGRGNEQFF
14	TRBJ2-3	TRBV9	NA	NA	TGTGCCAGCAGCGAACAGATAGACACAGATACGCAGTATTTT	CASSEQIDTDTQYF
16	TRBJ2-3	TRBV24-1	TRBD1	NA	TGTGCCACCAGTGATTTGAGGGGACAGGGGGTTGGTACGCAGTATTTT	CATSDLRGQGVGTQYF
15	TRBJ2-3	TRBV29-1	NA	once	TGCAGCGTTGACATCCAGCGGAAATACACAGATACGCAGTATTTT	CSVDIQRKYTDTQYF
13	TRBJ2-3	TRBV5-1	NA	NA	TGCGCCAGCAGCTTTGGACAGATAGATACGCAGTATTTT	CASSFGQIDTQYF
15	TRBJ2-3	TRBV6-2/TRBV6-3	TRBD2	once	TGTGCCAGCAGTTCCCAGCGGGAGGGCACAGATACGCAGTATTTT	CASSSQREGTDTQYF
15	TRBJ1-5	TRBV28	TRBD1	once	TGTGCCAGCAGTCCATCCACAGGGGCTAATCAGCCCCAGCATTTT	CASSPSTGANQPQHF
15	TRBJ1-4	TRBV7-9	TRBD1	NA	TGTGCCAGCAGCTCCGTACAGGGGACCCTTCAAAAACTGTTTTTT	CASSSVQGTLQKLFF
13	TRBJ1-2	TRBV30	NA	NA	TGTGCCTGGAGGTTCTTGAGGGCGGATGGCTACACCTTC	CAWRFLRADGYTF
12	TRBJ2-2	TRBV4-2	NA	NA	TGTGCCAGCAGCCAAGCCGGCGGGGAGCTGTTTTTT	CASSQAGGELFF
17	TRBJ1-4	TRBV7-8	TRBD1	NA	TGTGCCAGCAGCTTAGGTTTGACGGACAGGGGTAATGAAAAACTGTTTTTT	CASSLGLTDRGNEKLFF
14	TRBJ1-6	TRBV6-5	NA	NA	TGTGCCAGCAGGCGTACGAGGCGGCAATCACCCCTCCACTTT	CASRRTRRQSPLHF
14	TRBJ1-1	TRBV9	TRBD1	few	TGTGCCAGCAGCCCCGGACAGGGTCACACTGAAGCTTTCTTT	CASSPGQGHTEAFF
15	TRBJ1-1	TRBV10-3	TRBD1	once	TGTGCCATCAGTGAGTCCGGGACAGGGAGTACTGAAGCTTTCTTT	CAISESGTGSTEAFF
14	TRBJ1-4	TRBV6-5	TRBD1	NA	TGTGCCAGCAGAGAGACAGGGGGGAATGAAAAACTGTTTTTT	CASRETGGNEKLFF
13	TRBJ1-4	TRBV6-5	TRBD1	NA	TGTGCCAGCAGTCCTACGGGACAGGGAAAACTGTTTTTT	CASSPTGQGKLFF
19	TRBJ1-1	TRBV7-6	NA	NA	TGTGCCAGCAGCTTAGGAAGGCCACCTCGGCGGGGCCGGAACACTGAAGCTTTCTTT	CASSLGRPPRRGRNTEAFF
14	TRBJ1-5	TRBV7-2	NA	NA	TGTGCCAGCAGCCCACGTTCGGGCAATCAGCCCCAGCATTTT	CASSPRSGNQPQHF
16	TRBJ1-6	TRBV5-6	TRBD1	NA	TGTGCCAGCAGCACTGGACAGGGCTTATATAATTCACCCCTCCACTTT	CASSTGQGLYNSPLHF
15	TRBJ2-2	TRBV30	NA	once	TGTGCCTGGAGTCCAAACCAGGGGATCACCGGGGAGCTGTTTTTT	CAWSPNQGITGELFF
13	TRBJ1-5	TRBV28	NA	NA	TGTGCCAGCAGTTCCCCCCTTTATCAGCCCCAGCATTTT	CASSSPLYQPQHF
15	TRBJ1-6	TRBV7-2	NA	once	TGTGCCAGCAGCTTAGGGCGGCCGGGGAATTCACCCCTCCACTTT	CASSLGRPGNSPLHF
14	TRBJ2-1	TRBV5-1	TRBD2	NA	TGCGCCAGCAGCTTTACGGGGGGGCCGATTGAGCAGTTCTTC	CASSFTGGPIEQFF
16	TRBJ2-2	TRBV6-2/TRBV6-3	NA	NA	TGTGCCAGCAGTTACCCCACACAAGCGAACACCGGGGAGCTGTTTTTT	CASSYPTQANTGELFF
15	TRBJ2-3	TRBV7-2	NA	NA	TGTGCCAGCAGCTTAGTGGGGGGGGCCCCAGATACGCAGTATTTT	CASSLVGGAPDTQYF
15	TRBJ2-2	TRBV11-2	TRBD1	NA	TGTGCCAGCAGCTTCGACAGGGGGCGTGGCGGGGAGCTGTTTTTT	CASSFDRGRGGELFF
15	TRBJ2-5	TRBV18	TRBD1	NA	TGTGCCAGCTCACCCCTGACAGGGGGGCTAGAGACCCAGTACTTC	CASSPLTGGLETQYF
14	TRBJ2-3	TRBV7-9	NA	NA	TGTGCCAGCAGCCTCCGACAGGTCCCAGATACGCAGTATTTT	CASSLRQVPDTQYF
17	TRBJ1-3	TRBV4-2	NA	NA	TGTGCCAGCAGCCAGGCCCCCCAGGGCCCTTCTGGAAACACCATATATTTT	CASSQAPQGPSGNTIYF
14	TRBJ1-1	TRBV7-2	NA	NA	TGTGCCAGCAGCTCAGGGAGGCAGGGCCTAAAAGCTTTCTTT	CASSSGRQGLKAFF
14	TRBJ1-5	TRBV5-4	TRBD1	NA	TGTGCCAGCAGCCCCGGACAGGGCAGGCAGCCCCAGCATTTT	CASSPGQGRQPQHF
15	TRBJ2-1	TRBV5-4	TRBD2	NA	TGTGCCAGCAGCTTGTCTAGCGGGAGCCGGAATGAGCAGTTCTTC	CASSLSSGSRNEQFF
16	TRBJ2-1	TRBV19	TRBD2	NA	TGTGCCAGTAGTATCCCACTAGCGGGAGGATCCAATGAGCAGTTCTTC	CASSIPLAGGSNEQFF
18	TRBJ1-5	TRBV27	NA	NA	TGTGCCAGCAGTACGCCCCCCAGGGATCCTTTCCGCAATCAGCCCCAGCATTTT	CASSTPPRDPFRNQPQHF
14	TRBJ1-2	TRBV5-1	NA	NA	TGCGCCAGCAGCTTTGGGGCCCTCGAATTGGGCTACACCTTC	CASSFGALELGYTF
15	TRBJ2-1	TRBV6-5	TRBD2	few	TGTGCCAGCAGGGACCAAGCGGGAGGTTGGTATGAGCAGTTCTTC	CASRDQAGGWYEQFF
15	TRBJ1-2	TRBV14	NA	NA	TGTGCCAGCAGCCAAGTAAGGACTACCCTAGGAGGCTACACCTTC	CASSQVRTTLGGYTF
13	TRBJ1-1	TRBV28	NA	NA	TGTGCCAGCGGAACCCCAGGGAAGGTTGCGGCTTTCTTT	CASGTPGKVAAFF